Following are 7 T cell receptor beta chains from one sample sequenced in a study of spatial heterogeneity in lung cancer. TCRdb ran MiXCR on the 5' RACE reads and lists one entry per CDR3 protein. The sample consists of approximately 7,000 distinct CDR3 sequences, approximately 20% of them appearing once. This sample's time point: sample taken at primary tumor resection. These receptors lack a known antigen. General study points: It was found that expanded intratumoral alpha and beta TCR counts tracked tumor mutation counts.

Material: lung tumor tissue, obtained at surgery. The receptor set was obtained from a female donor with early-stage non-small cell lung cancer.

This clonotype has only a few counts. V is TRBV12-3 or TRBV12-4 and J is TRBJ2-7; a possible D gene is TRBD1 (6 bases). The V and J ends lost 5 bases and 0 bases respectively, with 11 bases between them. The CDR3 sequence is 14 residues long. CDR3 protein: CASSHTGHSYEQYF. Here the CDR3 DNA reads TGTGCCAGCAGTCACACGGGACACTCCTACGAGCAGTACTTC.

This clonotype ranks as medium-sized. The chain has TRBV4-1 and TRBJ1-3; D call uncertain. The germline gives CDR1 MGHRA, CDR2 YSYEKL. The CDR3 covers 16 residues. V shed 3 bases and J shed 0 bases, with 12 bases lying between them. The CDR3, as DNA: TGCGCCAGCAGCCATTCACAGACCCTCTCTGGAAACACCATATATTTT. Its protein product is CASSHSQTLSGNTIYF.

This clonotype is classed as medium-sized. V is TRBV28 and J is TRBJ1-6; weak D call: TRBD1 (6 bases). The CDR3 has 18 amino acids. In germline, CDR1 is MDHEN, CDR2 SYDVKM. Trimming removed 4 bases at V and 2 bases at J, with 18 bases between. The CDR3: CASSSPGTPSAYNSPLHF. The CDR3 DNA reads TGTGCCAGCAGTTCCCCCGGGACACCCTCCGCCTATAATTCACCCCTCCACTTT.

The table lists this clonotype with a few counts. CDR3 sequence: CASSRLRGGDEQYF. The CDR3 coding sequence is TGTGCCAGCAGCCGACTCAGAGGGGGCGACGAGCAGTACTTC. The chain links TRBV7-2 to TRBJ2-7; 7 nucleotides agree with TRBD1. Germline V gene lookup returns CDR1 SGHTA and CDR2 FQGNSA. The junction had 9 bases not matched to a gene; V was cut back by 5 bases and J by 5 bases. This CDR3 region has 14 residues.

CDR3 bases: TGTGCCAGCAGCTTAGCCACAGGGGGATCAGCCGGGGAGCTGTTTTTT. Protein sequence: CASSLATGGSAGELFF. This chain connects TRBV11-2 to TRBJ2-2; 8 positions match TRBD1. V gave up 1 base and J gave up 6 bases; unmatched junction bases: 7. Looked up from germline, CDR1 is SGHAT and CDR2 is FQNNGV. This CDR3 has 16 residues.

The rearrangement joins TRBV4-2 to TRBJ2-7; 14 nucleotides line up with TRBD2. With V trimmed by 0 bases and J by 5 bases, 6 bases remained unmatched. This CDR3 spans 17 amino acids. Germline V gives CDR1 LGHNA, CDR2 YNFKEQ. CDR3 region: CASSQDRTSGGLNEQYF. The CDR3 DNA sequence: TGTGCCAGCAGCCAAGACCGGACTAGCGGGGGGCTTAACGAGCAGTACTTC.

Note on this clonotype: A much bigger clone sits one base away, suggesting this may be a read error. This chain joins TRBV28 and TRBJ1-3; D is undetermined. Trimming stripped 6 bases from V and 6 bases from J, with 18 bases between. In germline, CDR1 is MDHEN, CDR2 SYDVKM. This CDR3 is built from 15 residues. The CDR3 region has the DNA TGTGCCAGCAGAGTAACCCCGGCGGGCGAAAACACCATATATTTT. As protein: CASRVTPAGENTIYF.